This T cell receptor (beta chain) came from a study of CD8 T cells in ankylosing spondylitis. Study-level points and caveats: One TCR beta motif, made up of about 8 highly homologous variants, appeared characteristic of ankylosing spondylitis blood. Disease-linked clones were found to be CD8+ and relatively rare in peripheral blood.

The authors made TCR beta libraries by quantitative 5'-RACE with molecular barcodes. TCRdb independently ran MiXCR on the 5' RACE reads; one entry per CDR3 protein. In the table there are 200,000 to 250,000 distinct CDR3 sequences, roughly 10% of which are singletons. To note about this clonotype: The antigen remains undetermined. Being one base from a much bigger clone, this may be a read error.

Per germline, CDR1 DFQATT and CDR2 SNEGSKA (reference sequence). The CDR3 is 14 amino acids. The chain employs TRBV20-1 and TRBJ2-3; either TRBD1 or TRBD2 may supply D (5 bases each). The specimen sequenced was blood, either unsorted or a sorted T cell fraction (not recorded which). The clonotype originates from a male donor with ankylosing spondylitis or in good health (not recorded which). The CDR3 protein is CSANSGRTLDTLYF. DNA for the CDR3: TGCAGTGCTAATTCGGGACGGACTTTAGATACGCTGTATTTT.